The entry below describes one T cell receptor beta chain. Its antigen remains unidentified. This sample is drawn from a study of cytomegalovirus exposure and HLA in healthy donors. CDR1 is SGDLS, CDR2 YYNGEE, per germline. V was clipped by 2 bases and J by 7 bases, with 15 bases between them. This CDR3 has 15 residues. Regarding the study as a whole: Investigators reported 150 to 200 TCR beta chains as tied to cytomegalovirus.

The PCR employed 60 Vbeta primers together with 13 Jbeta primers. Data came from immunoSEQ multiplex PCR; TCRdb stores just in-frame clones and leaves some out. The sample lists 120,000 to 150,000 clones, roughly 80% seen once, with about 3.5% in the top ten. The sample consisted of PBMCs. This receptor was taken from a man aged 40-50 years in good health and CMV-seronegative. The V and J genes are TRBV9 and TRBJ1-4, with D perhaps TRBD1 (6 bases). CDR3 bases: TGTGCCAGCAGCGTCGAGGGGGACAAAGGTGAAAAACTGTTTTTT. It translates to CASSVEGDKGEKLFF.